These 30 T cell receptor beta chains came from one sample sequenced in a study of blood T cell repertoires in COVID-19. TCRdb's table, derived via immunoSEQ multiplex PCR, lists solely in-frame clones and lacks some. Among some 150,000 clones listed, around nine tenths were seen once. The sample comprised peripheral blood. These receptors came from a woman aged 70-85 years with acute or convalescent COVID-19.

The chain is built from TRBV6-6 and TRBJ2-1; a possible D gene is TRBD1 (6 bases). Germline-derived CDR1 and CDR2 are MNHNY and SVGAGI (reference sequence). The CDR3 totals 15 residues. Trimming removed 6 bases at V and 4 bases at J, with 16 bases between. The CDR3 sequence: CASRKAGAAYNEQFF. For the CDR3, the DNA is TGTGCCAGCAGAAAAGCAGGGGCAGCATACAATGAGCAGTTCTTC.

This rearrangement joins TRBV15 to TRBJ1-5, with D perhaps TRBD1 (5 bases). CDR1 and CDR2 from the germline V gene are LNHNV and YYDKDF (reference sequence). This CDR3 contains 15 residues. Between the trimmed V and J ends, which lost 0 bases and 11 bases, there was a span of 17 bases. The CDR3 protein is CATSRDRGGDRAQHF. CDR3 nucleotides: TGTGCCACCAGCAGAGATCGGGGAGGGGATAGGGCCCAGCATTTT.

The rearrangement uses TRBV24-1 and TRBJ1-2, with D uncertain. This CDR3 has 13 residues. Trimming pared 4 bases from V and 1 base from J, leaving 6 bases between. CDR1 and CDR2 from the germline V gene are KGHDR and SFDVKD. The CDR3 DNA follows: TGTGCCACCAGTGAAAGCGATAACTATGGCTACACCTTC. It encodes CATSESDNYGYTF.

The chain links TRBV7-2 to TRBJ2-4, with TRBD1 matching over 7 bases. The germline CDR1 and CDR2 sequences are SGHTA and FQGNSA. CDR3 length: 16 amino acids. V gave up 1 base and J gave up 1 base; unmatched junction bases: 4. CDR3 sequence reads: CASSLGGGAAKNIQYF. In nucleotides, the CDR3 is TGTGCCAGCAGCTTAGGAGGGGGCGCCGCCAAAAACATTCAGTACTTC.

This chain connects TRBV19 to TRBJ2-3; TRBD1 is a possible D gene (6 bases). The CDR3 sequence is 15 residues long. The ends were cut back, 7 bases at V and 2 bases at J, with 16 bases in the middle. Germline values: CDR1 LNHDA, CDR2 SQIVND (reference sequence). CDR3 in amino acids: CASKRGSRVTDTQYF. In nucleotides, the CDR3 is TGTGCCAGTAAAAGGGGGTCCAGGGTCACAGATACGCAGTATTTT.

This chain links TRBV6-2 or TRBV6-3 with TRBJ2-2; 7 bases align to TRBD1. Germline V gene sequence: CDR1 MNHEY, CDR2 SVGEGT. The CDR3 runs 17 residues. V gave up 6 bases and J gave up 3 bases; unmatched junction bases: 13. CDR3 sequence reads: CASSKKQTGVDTGELFF. CDR3 in DNA: TGTGCCAGCAGCAAAAAACAAACAGGGGTGGACACCGGGGAGCTGTTTTTT.

V gene TRBV4-2 combines with J gene TRBJ1-5; unclear D gene. The CDR3 runs 17 residues. Germline V CDR1 and CDR2: LGHNA, YNFKEQ. The V end lost 0 bases, the J end lost 3 bases, and 15 bases lay between the germline ends. The CDR3: CASSQELGGANNQPQHF. The DNA for the CDR3 is TGTGCCAGCAGCCAAGAGCTGGGTGGAGCTAACAATCAGCCCCAGCATTTT.

V is TRBV5-1 and J is TRBJ2-2; D gene uncertain. The V and J ends lost 4 bases and 5 bases respectively, with 15 bases between them. From germline, CDR1 is SGHRS and CDR2 YFSETQ. The CDR3 covers 15 residues. CDR3: CASSPLIAATGELFF. Written as DNA, the CDR3 is TGCGCCAGCAGCCCCCTGATCGCAGCGACCGGGGAGCTGTTTTTT.

The V and J genes are TRBV19 and TRBJ1-6; no definite D call. This CDR3 spans 14 amino acids. With 1 base removed from V and 9 bases from J, the gap between germline ends came to 10 bases. Per the germline V gene, CDR1 is LNHDA and CDR2 is SQIVND (reference sequence). CDR3 in amino acids: CASSIGAGASPLHF. The CDR3 coding sequence is TGTGCCAGTAGTATAGGGGCCGGCGCTTCACCCCTCCACTTT.

The chain recombines TRBV5-1 with TRBJ1-2; D may be TRBD1 (6 bases). The V gene's germline CDR1 is SGHRS and CDR2 YFSETQ. The CDR3 runs to 14 residues. V lost 4 bases to trimming and J lost 2 bases, with 12 bases between them. The CDR3 DNA reads as TGCGCCAGCAGCGTGGGACACCCAAACTATGGCTACACCTTC. This translates into CASSVGHPNYGYTF.

The chain carries TRBV27 and TRBJ2-1, with a possible D match to TRBD2 (7 bases). The V end was cut by 5 bases, the J end by 0 bases, with 23 bases between. The CDR3 runs 19 residues. In germline, CDR1 is MNHEY, CDR2 SMNVEV (reference sequence). The DNA of the CDR3 is TGTGCCAGCAGTCCTCCTAGAGGGGGGGGTGGTAGCTCCTACAATGAGCAGTTCTTC. It codes for CASSPPRGGGGSSYNEQFF.

V gene TRBV5-1 combines with J gene TRBJ1-1; perhaps TRBD1 as D (5 bases). Trimming left V 1 base short and J 1 base short, with 11 bases between. Germline loops: CDR1 SGHRS, CDR2 YFSETQ. This CDR3 is 15 amino acids long. For the CDR3, the DNA is TGCGCCAGCAGCTTGACAGGAGATAAGAACACTGAAGCTTTCTTT. Protein: CASSLTGDKNTEAFF.

V is TRBV14 and J is TRBJ1-6; 9 bases align to TRBD1. Germline CDR1 is SGHDN and CDR2 is FVKESK. The ends lost 3 bases at V and 7 bases at J; junction bases unmatched: 4. The CDR3 runs to 15 residues. CDR3 nucleotide sequence: TGTGCCAGCAGCCAGACAGGGGGGCCAAATTCACCCCTCCACTTT. Translation gives CASSQTGGPNSPLHF.

The chain employs TRBV6-6 and TRBJ2-7; the match to TRBD1 covers 9 bases. CDR1 MNHNY and CDR2 SVGAGI come from the germline V gene (reference sequence). Trimming removed 5 bases from V and 3 bases from J; junction bases left unmatched: 5. The CDR3 has 14 amino acids. The CDR3, as DNA: TGTGCCAGCAGTCCCCGGGACAGGGTCTACGAGCAGTACGTC. Its translation: CASSPRDRVYEQYV.

This chain links TRBV7-2 with TRBJ2-7; 9 bases align to TRBD1. Germline-derived CDR1 and CDR2 are SGHTA and FQGNSA. The CDR3 has 12 residues. The trim removed 4 bases at V and 6 bases at J, leaving 1 base unmatched. CDR3 nucleotide sequence: TGTGCCAGCAGCTCGACAGGGGGCGAGCAGTACTTC. Its protein is CASSSTGGEQYF.

This sequence joins TRBV12-3 or TRBV12-4 and TRBJ2-7; 7 bases are a match to TRBD1. The CDR3 runs 13 residues. The J segment lost 2 bases and the V segment lost 6 bases, leaving 4 bases of the junction unmatched. For the CDR3, the DNA is TGTGCCAGCAGCCCCACAGGGGCCTACGAGCAGTACTTC. It yields the protein CASSPTGAYEQYF.

The CDR3 loop reads CASSYGQGRRETQYF. For the CDR3, the DNA is TGTGCCAGCAGTTACGGGCAGGGGCGGAGGGAGACCCAGTACTTC. This chain links TRBV6-5 with TRBJ2-5; a weak D match, TRBD1 (6 bases). Per germline, CDR1 MNHEY and CDR2 SVGAGI. The CDR3 loop spans 15 amino acids. V dropped 2 bases and J dropped 5 bases, with 15 bases sitting between them.

The rearrangement joins TRBV6-4 to TRBJ2-1; possibly TRBD2 for D (6 bases). The CDR3 has 16 residues. Germline assignment: CDR1 MRHNA and CDR2 SNTAGT. Trimming stripped 5 bases from V and 0 bases from J, with 14 bases between. The CDR3 protein is CASSPQGEVSYNEQFF. Here the CDR3 DNA reads TGTGCCAGCAGTCCTCAAGGGGAGGTCTCCTACAATGAGCAGTTCTTC.

The J gene is TRBJ1-2, the V gene TRBV25-1; 9 bases agree with TRBD1. The CDR3 spans 12 residues. Germline V lookup: CDR1 MGHDK, CDR2 SYGVNS. J was trimmed by 6 bases and V by 7 bases; bases with no gene match: 3. The CDR3 loop reads CASTGTGNGYTF. CDR3 nucleotide sequence: TGTGCCAGCACCGGGACAGGGAATGGCTACACCTTC.

V and J are TRBV7-8 and TRBJ2-7; a possible D gene is TRBD1 (5 bases). Germline CDR1 and CDR2: SGHVS and FQNEAQ. The CDR3 is made up of 15 amino acids. Between the trimmed V and J ends, which lost 1 base and 0 bases, there was a span of 10 bases. The CDR3 here is CASSLGGPSSYEQYF. CDR3 nucleotides: TGTGCCAGCAGCTTAGGGGGCCCAAGCTCCTACGAGCAGTACTTC. The variable domain in full, with the rest retrieved from reference TRBV7-8 and TRBJ2-7, is GAGVSQSPRYKVAKRGQDVALRCDPISGHVSLFWYQQALGQGPEFLTYFQNEAQLDKSGLPSDRFFAERPEGSVSTLKIQRTQQEDSAVYLCASSLGGPSSYEQYFGPGTRLTVT.

The chain joins TRBV19 to TRBJ1-5; 8 nucleotides align to TRBD1. V was pared by 7 bases and J by 4 bases, with 6 bases of the junction left unmatched. The germline V gene has CDR1 LNHDA and CDR2 SQIVND (reference sequence). CDR3 length equals 14 residues. CDR3: CASNFDRGNQPQHF. CDR3 DNA: TGTGCCAGTAATTTCGACAGGGGTAATCAGCCCCAGCATTTT.

The chain recombines TRBV6-2 or TRBV6-3 with TRBJ2-7; 7 nucleotides align to TRBD2. The V gene's germline CDR1 is MNHEY and CDR2 SVGEGT. The CDR3 length is 15 residues. V dropped 5 bases and J dropped 0; count of bases not matched to a gene: 7. The CDR3 nucleotides read TGTGCCAGCAGTCGCCGGGACTATAGCTCCTACGAGCAGTACTTC. Its translation: CASSRRDYSSYEQYF.

The rearrangement joins TRBV5-1 to TRBJ1-4; D is uncertain. The V gene's germline CDR1 is SGHRS and CDR2 YFSETQ. Trimming left V 4 bases short and J 9 bases short, with 7 bases between. The CDR3 sequence is 11 residues long. This CDR3 reads CASSLRQKLFF. For the CDR3, the DNA is TGCGCCAGCAGCCTCCGTCAAAAACTGTTTTTT.

This chain connects TRBV11-2 to TRBJ2-5; 11 bases match TRBD2. The CDR3 runs 15 residues. J was trimmed by 0 bases and V by 7 bases; bases with no gene match: 4. Germline loops: CDR1 SGHAT, CDR2 FQNNGV. The DNA of the CDR3 is TGTGCCAGCACCACTAGCGGGGGCTACCAAGAGACCCAGTACTTC. This gives the protein CASTTSGGYQETQYF.

The CDR3 sequence: CSASDTGGTGNTIYF. The CDR3 DNA reads as TGCAGTGCTAGTGATACAGGGGGCACTGGAAACACCATATATTTT. The chain carries TRBV20-1 and TRBJ1-3; TRBD1 agrees at 9 bases. Germline V gene sequence: CDR1 DFQATT, CDR2 SNEGSKA (reference sequence). This CDR3 spans 15 amino acids. V lost 3 bases to trimming and J lost 2 bases; unmatched junction nucleotides: 5.

This clone was detected only once. The chain carries TRBV6-4 and TRBJ1-2; 10 positions match TRBD1. Germline CDR1 MRHNA, CDR2 SNTAGT. This CDR3 has 13 residues. The V segment lost 6 bases and the J segment 5 bases; nucleotides outside the gene matches: 3. The DNA of the CDR3 is TGTGCCAGCAGCCGGGACAGGGGTTATGGCTACACCTTC. Translation gives CASSRDRGYGYTF.

The chain employs TRBV13 and TRBJ2-2; D gene unclear. In germline, CDR1 is PRHDT, CDR2 FYEKMQ (reference sequence). Trimming took 3 bases from V and 6 from J, leaving 14 bases between them. The CDR3 has 15 amino acids. The chain's CDR3 is CASSLIGLVAGELFF. In DNA, the CDR3 is TGTGCCAGCAGCTTGATAGGTCTAGTGGCCGGGGAGCTGTTTTTT.

This clone was found once. The CDR3: CASSLRGPKTGEITDTQYF. The CDR3 coding sequence is TGTGCCAGCAGCCTGCGAGGCCCCAAGACAGGGGAGATCACAGATACGCAGTATTTT. The rearrangement joins TRBV3-1 (or the pseudogene TRBV3-2) to TRBJ2-3; TRBD1 matches at 8 bases. The CDR3 consists of 19 residues. Germline trimming cut 4 bases from V and 2 bases from J; bases unmatched to any gene: 17. Per germline, CDR1 LGHDT and CDR2 YNNKEL (reference sequence).

This sequence joins TRBV20-1 and TRBJ1-1; the D gene is possibly TRBD1 (5 bases). The V gene's germline CDR1 is DFQATT and CDR2 SNEGSKA (reference sequence). Trimming stripped 8 bases from V and 3 bases from J, with 10 bases between. The CDR3 sequence is 11 residues long. The CDR3 bases are TGCAGTTGCTCAGGGTACACTGAAGCTTTCTTT. This gives the protein CSCSGYTEAFF.

The chain links TRBV6-2 or TRBV6-3 to TRBJ1-2, with D unclear. This CDR3 has 13 amino acids. CDR1 and CDR2 (germline): MNHEY, SVGEGT. V lost 5 bases and J lost 3, with 10 bases in between. The CDR3 region is CASSLLPDYGYTF. DNA for the CDR3: TGTGCCAGCAGTCTCCTCCCCGACTATGGCTACACCTTC.